These 25 T cell receptor beta chains originate from one sample sequenced in a study of T cell clonotyping in hematopoietic cell transplantation. Measured with immunoSEQ multiplex PCR; TCRdb has only the in-frame clones, and not every one. Altogether 12,000 or so clones are present, roughly 50% being singletons, with the ten largest covering roughly 9.7%. Sequences were obtained from peripheral blood mononuclear cells. The receptors come from a man in his fifties in good health. Some clones in this sample may be carry-over from other donors' samples.

This clone was seen more than once but under ten times. J is TRBJ2-1 and V is TRBV4-2; 7 bases agree with TRBD2. The CDR3 runs 17 residues. V trimming: 0 bases; J trimming: 3 bases; junction bases outside the gene matches: 8. CDR1 and CDR2 from the germline V gene are LGHNA and YNFKEQ. The CDR3 is CASSQDGAGRLYNEQFF. In DNA, the CDR3 is TGTGCCAGCAGCCAAGATGGAGCGGGACGCCTCTACAATGAGCAGTTCTTC.

The chain uses TRBV11-2 and TRBJ1-2; D is undetermined. This CDR3 contains 12 residues. V was trimmed by 0 bases and J by 10 bases, leaving 9 bases between them. In germline, CDR1 is SGHAT, CDR2 FQNNGV. CDR3 DNA sequence: TGTGCCAGCAGCTTAGATCGCGGGTACTACACCTTC. It translates to CASSLDRGYYTF.

There are a few counts of this clone. V and J are TRBV6-5 and TRBJ2-2; possible D gene TRBD1, 5 bases. The germline V gene encodes CDR1 MNHEY and CDR2 SVGAGI. The CDR3 length is 14 residues. V was pared by 5 bases and J by 4 bases, with 11 bases between. The CDR3 loop reads CASSRQPFTGELFF. The CDR3 DNA follows: TGTGCCAGCAGTCGACAGCCTTTCACCGGGGAGCTGTTTTTT.

The chain has TRBV5-4 and TRBJ2-7, with D maybe TRBD2 (6 bases). Germline lookup yields CDR1 SGHNT and CDR2 YYREEE (reference sequence). This CDR3 has 15 amino acids. The germline V and J ends were trimmed by 1 base and 4 bases, with 15 bases remaining between them. CDR3 residues: CASSLSAGLKYEQYF. CDR3 DNA: TGTGCCAGCAGCTTGTCGGCGGGATTGAAGTACGAGCAGTACTTC.

This chain connects TRBV19 to TRBJ1-1; TRBD1 matches at 9 bases. The germline V gene has CDR1 LNHDA and CDR2 SQIVND (reference sequence). The J segment lost 4 bases and the V segment lost 4 bases, leaving 1 base of the junction unmatched. The CDR3 length is 13 residues. The CDR3: CASSRDRVTEAFF. The CDR3 DNA reads TGTGCCAGTAGTAGGGACAGGGTCACTGAAGCTTTCTTT.

There are a few counts of this clone. The V and J genes are TRBV30 and TRBJ1-2; D may be TRBD1 (6 bases). V was pared by 5 bases and J by 7 bases, with 11 bases between. This CDR3 is built from 11 residues. Germline V gives CDR1 GTSNPN, CDR2 SVGIG (reference sequence). The CDR3 loop is CAWGGVGGYTF. The CDR3 DNA is TGTGCCTGGGGGGGCGTGGGTGGCTACACCTTC.

The chain has TRBV2 and TRBJ2-2, with 11 nucleotides matching TRBD2. The CDR3 is 16 amino acids. J was trimmed by 7 bases and V by 3 bases; bases with no gene match: 7. The germline V gene encodes CDR1 SNHLY and CDR2 FYNNEI. CDR3 amino acids: CASSERSSGRNGELFF. The CDR3 DNA follows: TGTGCCAGCAGTGAGAGGTCTAGCGGGAGGAACGGGGAGCTGTTTTTT.

The V gene is TRBV6-5, the J gene TRBJ2-2; D ambiguous. From germline, CDR1 is MNHEY and CDR2 SVGAGI. This CDR3 has 14 residues. Trimming took off 6 bases at V and 1 base at J, with 9 bases between the two ends. This chain's CDR3 is CASSRHVNTGELFF. Written as DNA, the CDR3 is TGTGCCAGCAGCCGCCACGTGAACACCGGGGAGCTGTTTTTT.

The chain combines TRBV25-1 with TRBJ2-7; unclear D gene. Germline CDR1 is MGHDK and CDR2 is SYGVNS. V was cut by 4 bases and J by 2 bases, with 6 bases left in between. The length of the CDR3 is 12 residues. Here the CDR3 DNA reads TGTGCCAGCAGTGCCAAGCCCTACGAGCAGTACTTC. The encoded protein is CASSAKPYEQYF.

This sequence joins TRBV20-1 and TRBJ2-2; D is possibly TRBD2 (6 bases). V was shortened by 4 bases and J by 13 bases, with 13 bases between the two germline ends. The CDR3 has 11 amino acids. CDR1 is DFQATT and CDR2 is SNEGSKA in the germline V gene (reference sequence). The CDR3 protein is CSAIDAGSLFF. In nucleotides, the CDR3 is TGCAGTGCTATTGACGCGGGGTCGCTGTTTTTT.

The chain joins TRBV6-4 to TRBJ2-2; D is unresolved. Germline-derived CDR1 and CDR2 are MRHNA and SNTAGT. The CDR3 is 13 residues long. Between the trimmed V and J ends, which lost 3 bases and 5 bases, there was a span of 7 bases. The CDR3 sequence: CASSEGYTGELFF. The CDR3 DNA follows: TGTGCCAGCAGTGAAGGATATACCGGGGAGCTGTTTTTT.

The J gene is TRBJ2-7, the V gene TRBV25-1, with 9 bases identical to TRBD2. From germline, CDR1 is MGHDK and CDR2 SYGVNS. The V gene end was trimmed by 6 bases and the J gene end by 1 base; junction bases not matched to a gene: 1. CDR3 length equals 13 residues. CDR3 DNA: TGTGCCAGCAGAACTAGCGGGTCCTACGAGCAGTACTTC. Translated: CASRTSGSYEQYF.

The chain has TRBV4-2 and TRBJ1-5; maybe TRBD1 (5 bases). CDR3 length equals 15 residues. V was clipped by 4 bases and J by 4 bases, with 14 bases between them. Germline CDR1 reads LGHNA; CDR2 reads YNFKEQ. CDR3 coding DNA: TGTGCCAGCAGCCTCGAGGAGCAGGGTAATCAGCCCCAGCATTTT. Translation gives CASSLEEQGNQPQHF.

The chain has TRBV5-1 and TRBJ2-7; the D is unclear. The CDR3 loop spans 13 amino acids. The V end lost 5 bases, the J end lost 1 base, and 10 bases lay between the germline ends. The germline CDR1 and CDR2 sequences are SGHRS and YFSETQ. The CDR3 reads CASSTPSSYEQYF. In DNA form, the CDR3 reads TGCGCCAGCAGTACTCCTAGTTCCTACGAGCAGTACTTC.

The J gene is TRBJ1-2, the V gene TRBV29-1; 10 nucleotides line up with TRBD1. The CDR3 runs 15 residues. J was trimmed by 6 bases and V by 0 bases; bases with no gene match: 7. In germline, CDR1 is SQVTM, CDR2 ANQGSEA. The CDR3 protein is CSVEDLGQGRDGYTF. The CDR3 coding sequence is TGCAGCGTTGAAGACTTGGGACAGGGGAGGGATGGCTACACCTTC. The full variable domain, in which reference TRBV29-1 and TRBJ1-2 provide the parts outside the CDR3, is SAVISQKPSRDICQRGTSLTIQCQVDSQVTMMFWYRQQPGQSLTLIATANQGSEATYESGFVIDKFPISRPNLTFSTLTVSNMSPEDSSIYLCSVEDLGQGRDGYTFGSGTRLTVV.

The gene calls are TRBV29-1 and TRBJ2-7; possibly TRBD1 for D (5 bases). In germline, CDR1 is SQVTM, CDR2 ANQGSEA. Between the trimmed V and J ends, which lost 1 base and 1 base, there was a span of 5 bases. This CDR3 contains 12 residues. The DNA of the CDR3 is TGCAGCGTTGAAGGACAGTCCTACGAGCAGTACTTC. Amino acids: CSVEGQSYEQYF.

This clone was picked up a small number of times. The gene calls are TRBV5-4 and TRBJ1-1; TRBD1 matches 7 bases. The germline gives CDR1 SGHNT, CDR2 YYREEE (reference sequence). The CDR3 covers 15 residues. J gave up 3 bases and V 2 bases, and 7 bases lay outside the gene matches. CDR3 bases: TGTGCCAGCAGCTTCGGGGGGCAGGGGGACACTGAAGCTTTCTTT. Its translation is CASSFGGQGDTEAFF.

V is TRBV25-1 and J is TRBJ1-6; 7 nucleotides agree with TRBD1. Losses at the gene ends were 11 bases for V and 5 bases for J; bases not matched to a gene: 18. Per the germline V gene, CDR1 is MGHDK and CDR2 is SYGVNS. The CDR3 runs 17 residues. CDR3 amino acids: CAAQTGSEWDDNSPLHF. For the CDR3, the DNA is TGTGCCGCCCAGACAGGGTCGGAGTGGGATGATAATTCACCCCTCCACTTT.

This clone was seen only once. One end of the junction varies from germline; a read error may be responsible. The rearrangement links TRBV30 to TRBJ1-6; 10 bases match TRBD1. Germline CDR1 is GTSNPN and CDR2 is SVGIG (reference sequence). This CDR3 comprises 15 residues. The CDR3: CAWSVTGGRNSPLRF. The CDR3 bases are TGTGCCTGGAGTGTGACAGGGGGCCGTAATTCACCCCTCCGCTTT.

This rearrangement joins TRBV29-1 to TRBJ2-7; no clear D. The CDR3 covers 13 residues. Germline V gene data show CDR1 as SQVTM and CDR2 as ANQGSEA. Trimming left V 7 bases short and J 4 bases short, with 17 bases between. CDR3 protein: CSAIGTASYEQYF. In DNA form, the CDR3 reads TGCAGCGCCATCGGTACGGCGAGTTACGAGCAGTACTTC.

The rearrangement uses TRBV29-1 and TRBJ1-4, with D possibly matching TRBD1 (5 bases). V lost 7 bases and J 0 bases, leaving 12 bases between the germline ends. CDR3 size: 14 residues. Germline-derived CDR1 and CDR2 are SQVTM and ANQGSEA. CDR3 protein: CSALDTTTNEKLFF. The CDR3 DNA sequence: TGCAGCGCCCTGGACACCACAACTAATGAAAAACTGTTTTTT.

This chain connects TRBV6-5 to TRBJ1-2, with D uncertain. Germline V gives CDR1 MNHEY, CDR2 SVGAGI. V was clipped by 10 bases and J by 4 bases, with 16 bases between them. The CDR3 extends over 13 amino acids. The CDR3 protein is CATLNRELYGYTF. The CDR3 DNA follows: TGTGCCACGTTAAATAGAGAACTCTATGGCTACACCTTC.

This clone was counted only a few times. V and J are TRBV29-1 and TRBJ1-5; 8 bases agree with TRBD1. CDR1 is SQVTM, CDR2 ANQGSEA, per germline. This CDR3 comprises 14 residues. V lost 5 bases to trimming and J lost 5 bases; unmatched junction nucleotides: 8. CDR3 residues: CSVSGTGGDQPQHF. CDR3 in DNA: TGCAGCGTTTCCGGGACAGGCGGAGATCAGCCCCAGCATTTT.

The rearrangement links TRBV6-5 to TRBJ2-5, with D tentatively TRBD1 (6 bases). Between the trimmed V and J ends, which lost 0 bases and 8 bases, there was a span of 13 bases. There are 14 residues in the CDR3. Germline-derived CDR1 and CDR2 are MNHEY and SVGAGI. The DNA of the CDR3 is TGTGCCAGCAGTTACTCGCAGGGGCCGAGTACCCAGTACTTC. This encodes CASSYSQGPSTQYF.

This clone is labeled as medium-sized (0.01 to 0.1%). V usage is TRBV7-6 and J usage is TRBJ1-2, with D possibly matching TRBD1 (5 bases). Germline V lookup: CDR1 SGHVS, CDR2 FNYEAQ. The CDR3 contains 13 residues. The V gene lost 3 bases and the J gene lost 7 bases, with 12 bases spanning the gap. CDR3 nucleotides: TGTGCCAGCAGCTTGAATCCAGGGAGTGGCTACACCTTC. This translates into CASSLNPGSGYTF. Complete variable domain (other parts from reference TRBV7-6 and TRBJ1-2): GAGVSQSPRYKVTKRGQDVALRCDPISGHVSLYWYRQALGQGPEFLTYFNYEAQQDKSGLPNDRFSAERPEGSISTLTIQRTEQRDSAMYRCASSLNPGSGYTFGSGTRLTVV.